The rows below give T cell receptor beta chains drawn from one sample of a study of T-cell reconstitution after alpha-beta-depleted transplantation in children. TCRdb processed the PCR reads anew with MiXCR; each CDR3 protein has one entry. The sample lists hundreds of thousands of distinct CDR3 sequences; under 30% were seen once. This material consisted of PBMCs, taken before TCRalphabeta/CD19-depleted stem cell transplant. Receptors were obtained from a girl aged 2-10 years with Fanconi anemia, due to receive a stem cell transplant. Both conserved end residues are part of each CDR3. Fields, in order: V gene, clone size, D gene, J gene, CDR3 DNA, CDR3 protein. The D gene is left open where the match is weak. The listing skips clone size in some rows; elsewhere it reads once, few, many or a size class.

v_call: TRBV6-1
clone_size: NA
d_call: NA
j_call: TRBJ2-7
cdr3_nt: TGTGCCAGCAGCCTCACCTTTCGCTACGAGCAGTACTTC
cdr3_aa: CASSLTFRYEQYF

v_call: TRBV20-1
clone_size: few
d_call: TRBD1
j_call: TRBJ2-2
cdr3_nt: TGCAGTGCACCGGACAGGGGGCTGGGGAACACCGGGGAGCTGTTTTTT
cdr3_aa: CSAPDRGLGNTGELFF

v_call: TRBV25-1
clone_size: few
d_call: TRBD1
j_call: TRBJ2-4
cdr3_nt: TGTGCCAGCAGTGAATCGGCAGGGGGCGCATCCAAAAACATTCAGTACTTC
cdr3_aa: CASSESAGGASKNIQYF

v_call: TRBV20-1
clone_size: many
d_call: TRBD2
j_call: TRBJ2-2
cdr3_nt: TGCAGTGCTACCATTAGCGGGAGATTAAACACCGGGGAGCTGTTTTTT
cdr3_aa: CSATISGRLNTGELFF

v_call: TRBV25-1
clone_size: many
d_call: TRBD2
j_call: TRBJ2-1
cdr3_nt: TGTGCCAGCAGTGAACTCCGCGGACTAGCGGGAGGTAAATACAATGAGCAGTTCTTC
cdr3_aa: CASSELRGLAGGKYNEQFF

v_call: TRBV28
clone_size: few
d_call: NA
j_call: TRBJ2-1
cdr3_nt: TGTGCCAGCAGTTTATACCCACTAGTAAGTGAGCAGTTCTTC
cdr3_aa: CASSLYPLVSEQFF

v_call: TRBV5-6
clone_size: NA
d_call: TRBD1
j_call: TRBJ2-4
cdr3_nt: TGTGCCAGCAGCACAGGGGGCAAAAACATTCAGTACTTC
cdr3_aa: CASSTGGKNIQYF

v_call: TRBV7-9
clone_size: many
d_call: NA
j_call: TRBJ2-1
cdr3_nt: TGTGCCAGCAGCTTAGGACTAGACAATGAGCAGTTCTTC
cdr3_aa: CASSLGLDNEQFF

v_call: TRBV6-5
clone_size: many
d_call: NA
j_call: TRBJ2-2
cdr3_nt: TGTGCCAGCAGTTACGAGGGATTTGCCGGGGAGCTGTTTTTT
cdr3_aa: CASSYEGFAGELFF

v_call: TRBV6-2/TRBV6-3
clone_size: few
d_call: NA
j_call: TRBJ2-7
cdr3_nt: TGTGCCAGCAGGACGGAAGACAAGACCTACGAGCAGTACTTC
cdr3_aa: CASRTEDKTYEQYF

v_call: TRBV28
clone_size: NA
d_call: TRBD1
j_call: TRBJ1-5
cdr3_nt: TGTGCCAGCAGTTTCGTCAGGGGGCGCGATATAGCCCAGCCCCAGCATTTT
cdr3_aa: CASSFVRGRDIAQPQHF

v_call: TRBV10-3
clone_size: many
d_call: TRBD1
j_call: TRBJ1-1
cdr3_nt: TGTGCCTCCAGGGGCAGGGGGGGCGTGAACACTGAAGCTTTCTTT
cdr3_aa: CASRGRGGVNTEAFF

v_call: TRBV20-1
clone_size: NA
d_call: NA
j_call: TRBJ2-4
cdr3_nt: TGCAGTGCTAGATGGGTAAAATGGGGCACAAGGAACATTCAGTACTTC
cdr3_aa: CSARWVKWGTRNIQYF

v_call: TRBV6-1
clone_size: many
d_call: NA
j_call: TRBJ2-1
cdr3_nt: NA
cdr3_aa: CASSSGSIDIEQFF

v_call: TRBV6-5
clone_size: NA
d_call: TRBD2
j_call: TRBJ2-3
cdr3_nt: TGTGCCAGCAGTTACGGACTAGCGGGACCCACAGATACGCAGTATTTT
cdr3_aa: CASSYGLAGPTDTQYF

v_call: TRBV29-1
clone_size: NA
d_call: NA
j_call: TRBJ2-7
cdr3_nt: TGCAGCGTTGAAGCGTTGAGCTCCTACGAGCAGTACTTC
cdr3_aa: CSVEALSSYEQYF

v_call: TRBV28
clone_size: many
d_call: TRBD1
j_call: TRBJ2-7
cdr3_nt: TGTGCCAGCAGTCATCCGGGGACAGGGGCCTACGAGCAGTACTTC
cdr3_aa: CASSHPGTGAYEQYF

v_call: TRBV9
clone_size: NA
d_call: TRBD1
j_call: TRBJ2-2
cdr3_nt: TGTGCCAGCAGCGCGATTGGGACAGCAGTAGCGAACACCGGGGAGCTGTTTTTT
cdr3_aa: CASSAIGTAVANTGELFF

v_call: TRBV20-1
clone_size: once
d_call: TRBD2
j_call: TRBJ2-7
cdr3_nt: TGCAGTGCTAGAGACTGGAATGGCGGGGGGCAGCAGTACTTC
cdr3_aa: CSARDWNGGGQQYF

v_call: TRBV20-1
clone_size: NA
d_call: NA
j_call: TRBJ2-7
cdr3_nt: TGCAGTGCTAGACGCGTACCTACCTACGAGCAGTACTTC
cdr3_aa: CSARRVPTYEQYF

v_call: TRBV6-5
clone_size: few
d_call: NA
j_call: TRBJ2-1
cdr3_nt: TGTGCCAGCAGTTATTTACGGGGACCCTCCTACAATGAGCAGTTCTTC
cdr3_aa: CASSYLRGPSYNEQFF

v_call: TRBV18
clone_size: NA
d_call: NA
j_call: TRBJ2-7
cdr3_nt: TGTGCCAGCTCACCAGGAGGTGGGCCTCCGTACGAGCAGTACTTC
cdr3_aa: CASSPGGGPPYEQYF

v_call: TRBV7-3
clone_size: NA
d_call: TRBD2
j_call: TRBJ2-1
cdr3_nt: TGTGCCAGCAGCGTAACAAGACTAGCAGGGAATGAGCAGTTCTTC
cdr3_aa: CASSVTRLAGNEQFF

v_call: TRBV5-1
clone_size: NA
d_call: NA
j_call: TRBJ2-7
cdr3_nt: TGCGCCAGCAGTATAAGGGTGATGTCCTACGAGCAGTACTTC
cdr3_aa: CASSIRVMSYEQYF

v_call: TRBV12-3/TRBV12-4
clone_size: many
d_call: TRBD1
j_call: TRBJ2-7
cdr3_nt: TGTGCCAGCAGTTCCCCGGGACAGATAAACGAGCAGTACTTC
cdr3_aa: CASSSPGQINEQYF

v_call: TRBV20-1
clone_size: NA
d_call: NA
j_call: TRBJ2-1
cdr3_nt: TGCAGTGCCAGCGCTACGTACAATGAGCAGTTCTTC
cdr3_aa: CSASATYNEQFF